This passage covers 26 T cell receptor beta chains from one sample sequenced in a study of blood T cells in healthy people across ages. Primed by a sample-barcoded 5' primer and a J-beta primer mix, a second PCR proceeded for about 6 to 11 cycles. Each CDR3 protein gets one entry after TCRdb re-called the 5' RACE reads with MiXCR. The table includes approximately 1.5 million distinct CDR3 sequences, 34% detected once. Specimen: blood. Every receptor here comes from a woman under 40 in good health.

This clonotype was recorded many times. V and J are TRBV6-2 or TRBV6-3 and TRBJ2-7; TRBD2 is a possible D gene (6 bases). The ends were cut back, 7 bases at V and 6 bases at J, with 10 bases in the middle. The V gene's germline CDR1 is MNHEY and CDR2 SVGEGT. CDR3 size: 11 residues. The CDR3 reads CASIAGSEQYF. The CDR3 DNA sequence: TGTGCCAGCATCGCGGGGTCCGAGCAGTACTTC.

V and J are TRBV9 and TRBJ1-2; 9 bases align to TRBD1. V dropped 1 base and J dropped 6; count of bases not matched to a gene: 7. Germline CDR1 and CDR2: SGDLS and YYNGEE. This CDR3 comprises 15 residues. As DNA, the CDR3 is TGTGCCAGCAGCGTACTGTCCCGGGACAGGGATGGCTACACCTTC. Translating gives CASSVLSRDRDGYTF.

The CDR3 DNA follows: TGTGCCAGCAGCTCAAGTGACTATCAAGAGACCCAGTACTTC. Protein sequence: CASSSSDYQETQYF. This sequence joins TRBV14 and TRBJ2-5; TRBD2 is a possible D gene (5 bases). This CDR3 is 14 amino acids long. Germline CDR1 and CDR2: SGHDN and FVKESK. The V gene lost 5 bases and the J gene lost 2 bases, with 12 bases spanning the gap.

The chain carries TRBV6-5 and TRBJ2-2, with D hard to call. Germline values: CDR1 MNHEY, CDR2 SVGAGI. V lost 0 bases and J 7 bases, leaving 9 bases between the germline ends. The CDR3 extends over 14 amino acids. The CDR3 region has the DNA TGTGCCAGCAGTTACTCGATTGGGATCGGGGAGCTGTTTTTT. It yields the protein CASSYSIGIGELFF.

This clonotype showed up many times. J is TRBJ2-6 and V is TRBV7-6; no firm D call. Germline-derived CDR1 and CDR2 are SGHVS and FNYEAQ. Trimming stripped 6 bases from V and 0 bases from J, with 9 bases between. This CDR3 is built from 15 residues. DNA for the CDR3: TGTGCCAGCAGTGAGACTCTCTCTGGGGCCAACGTCCTGACTTTC. Translating gives CASSETLSGANVLTF. Full variable domain (rest looked up from reference TRBV7-6 and TRBJ2-6): GAGVSQSPRYKVTKRGQDVALRCDPISGHVSLYWYRQALGQGPEFLTYFNYEAQQDKSGLPNDRFSAERPEGSISTLTIQRTEQRDSAMYRCASSETLSGANVLTFGAGSRLTVL.

The chain has TRBV5-1 and TRBJ2-3; TRBD2 aligns across 10 bases. The CDR3 spans 16 residues. With 8 bases clipped from V and 3 bases from J, the junction kept 12 bases outside the gene matches. Germline loops: CDR1 SGHRS, CDR2 YFSETQ. The CDR3 nucleotides read TGCGCCAGTAGCGAACCGGGACTAGCGACGACAGATACGCAGTATTTT. Translating it yields CASSEPGLATTDTQYF.

Ten or more counts support this clonotype. For the CDR3, the DNA is TGTGCCAGCAGCCTGGGACAGGGTAGCACTGAAGCTTTCTTT. Its protein is CASSLGQGSTEAFF. V is TRBV7-3 and J is TRBJ1-1; TRBD1 matches 9 bases. CDR3 length equals 14 residues. V was pared by 5 bases and J by 4 bases, with 5 bases of the junction left unmatched. CDR1 is SGHTA and CDR2 is FQGTGA in the germline V gene.

In regard to this clonotype: The junction and the germline gene differ at one end; a read error may be behind it. This CDR3 reads CASSLAGTSGRGWDTRYF. The CDR3 DNA follows: TGCGCCAGCAGCTTGGCCGGGACTAGCGGGAGAGGATGGGATACGCGGTATTTT. The chain is built from TRBV5-1 and TRBJ2-3; 14 bases are shared with TRBD2. This CDR3 contains 18 residues. Germline CDR1 is SGHRS and CDR2 is YFSETQ.

The chain carries TRBV28 and TRBJ1-3; D is unclear. This CDR3 has 12 residues. Trimming pared 5 bases from V and 2 bases from J, leaving 4 bases between. In germline, CDR1 is MDHEN, CDR2 SYDVKM. The CDR3, as DNA: TGTGCCAGCAGTCAAACTGGAAACACCATATATTTT. This gives the protein CASSQTGNTIYF.

This chain uses TRBV20-1 with TRBJ2-7; D perhaps matches TRBD2 (5 bases). The CDR3 runs to 14 residues. Germline CDR1 and CDR2: DFQATT and SNEGSKA (reference sequence). The germline V and J ends were trimmed by 0 bases and 5 bases, with 14 bases remaining between them. This CDR3 reads CSARDGNLGNEQYF. For the CDR3, the DNA is TGCAGTGCTAGAGACGGGAACTTGGGCAACGAGCAGTACTTC.

A few counts support this clonotype. The rearrangement links TRBV3-1 to TRBJ1-2, with D maybe TRBD1 (5 bases). There are 14 residues in the CDR3. V dropped 3 bases and J dropped 6 bases, with 14 bases sitting between them. Germline CDR1 is LGHDT and CDR2 is YNNKEL (reference sequence). As DNA, the CDR3 is TGTGCCAGCAGCCAGGCCGGAGGGGCGGATGGCTACACCTTC. This codes for CASSQAGGADGYTF.

This clonotype occurred once. The junction departs from germline at one end; a sequencing error may be responsible. The gene calls are TRBV6-2 or TRBV6-3 and TRBJ2-4; TRBD2 is a possible D gene (5 bases). From germline, CDR1 is MNHEY and CDR2 SVGEGT. CDR3 length: 14 amino acids. The CDR3 DNA follows: TGTGCCAGCAGTTACTCAGGAGGCGAAAACACTCAGTACTTC. Translating gives CASSYSGGENTQYF.

The chain uses TRBV5-1 and TRBJ2-5, with TRBD2 as a possible D gene (7 bases). V lost 5 bases and J lost 5, with 19 bases in between. This CDR3 spans 15 amino acids. Germline V gene sequence: CDR1 SGHRS, CDR2 YFSETQ. The CDR3 region has the DNA TGCGCCAGCAGACATCGGCGGGGGCTCGGGGAGACCCAGTACTTC. Its translation: CASRHRRGLGETQYF. The full variable domain, in which reference TRBV5-1 and TRBJ2-5 provide the parts outside the CDR3, is KAGVTQTPRYLIKTRGQQVTLSCSPISGHRSVSWYQQTPGQGLQFLFEYFSETQRNKGNFPGRFSGRQFSNSRSEMNVSTLELGDSALYLCASRHRRGLGETQYFGPGTRLLVL.

This chain joins TRBV7-9 and TRBJ2-3; 8 bases are a match to TRBD2. The V gene's germline CDR1 is SEHNR and CDR2 FQNEAQ (reference sequence). The CDR3 consists of 16 residues. Trimming removed 8 bases from V and 2 bases from J; junction bases left unmatched: 12. The CDR3 nucleotides are TGTGCCAGCCGCTGGGACGGGACTAGTCTCACAGATACGCAGTATTTT. Its translation is CASRWDGTSLTDTQYF.

The rearrangement uses TRBV27 and TRBJ2-5; TRBD1 matches at 7 bases. This CDR3 region has 17 residues. Germline V gene sequence: CDR1 MNHEY, CDR2 SMNVEV (reference sequence). J was trimmed by 5 bases and V by 4 bases; bases with no gene match: 16. CDR3 in amino acids: CASSSAHPETGWETQYF. In DNA, the CDR3 is TGTGCCAGCAGTTCAGCCCACCCGGAGACAGGGTGGGAGACCCAGTACTTC.

In the case of this clonotype: Just one base apart from a much larger clone, this may be a read error. J is TRBJ2-7 and V is TRBV5-1; TRBD2 aligns across 9 bases. The CDR3 has 16 residues. In germline, CDR1 is SGHRS, CDR2 YFSETQ. CDR3 in amino acids: CTSSLDLAGSSYEQYF. CDR3 sequence (DNA): TGCACCAGCAGCTTGGATCTAGCGGGGAGCTCCTACGAGCAGTACTTC.

There are a few counts of this clonotype. The genes are TRBV3-1 and TRBJ2-7; 10 bases fit TRBD2. The V gene's germline CDR1 is LGHDT and CDR2 YNNKEL (reference sequence). After removal of 4 bases from V and 9 bases from J, the junction contained 12 bases not matched to a gene. The CDR3 runs to 15 residues. The CDR3 DNA follows: TGTGCCAGCAGCCGCAAGCGGGGGGGCAGCGATGTGCAGTACTTC. Amino acids: CASSRKRGGSDVQYF.

The chain carries TRBV4-1 and TRBJ2-5; D is possibly TRBD1 (6 bases). The CDR3 is 16 amino acids. Trimming cost V 0 bases and J 0 bases, with 11 bases left between them. Per the germline V gene, CDR1 is MGHRA and CDR2 is YSYEKL. The CDR3 region is CASSQDPGQNQETQYF. The DNA of the CDR3 is TGCGCCAGCAGCCAAGATCCAGGACAGAACCAAGAGACCCAGTACTTC.

The V call is TRBV10-1, the J call TRBJ1-5; D is unclear. This CDR3 is 10 amino acids long. The germline V and J ends were trimmed by 8 bases and 8 bases, with 7 bases remaining between them. CDR1 and CDR2 (germline): WNHNN, SYGVQD (reference sequence). The CDR3 DNA reads as TGCGCCAGCTCCGCGGAGCCCCAGCATTTT. This sequence encodes CASSAEPQHF.

This chain joins TRBV19 and TRBJ2-6, with D perhaps TRBD1 (6 bases). Trimming removed 4 bases at V and 0 bases at J, with 10 bases between. The CDR3 length is 16 residues. From germline, CDR1 is LNHDA and CDR2 SQIVND (reference sequence). DNA of the CDR3: TGTGCCAGTAGTAGGACAGCAACCTCTGGGGCCAACGTCCTGACTTTC. Its translation is CASSRTATSGANVLTF.

The V gene is TRBV7-9, the J gene TRBJ2-7; 7 bases agree with TRBD1. The length of the CDR3 is 15 residues. The germline CDR1 and CDR2 sequences are SEHNR and FQNEAQ (reference sequence). The V gene end was trimmed by 5 bases and the J gene end by 4 bases; junction bases not matched to a gene: 11. CDR3 sequence reads: CASSDIRGKFYEQYF. CDR3 coding DNA: TGTGCCAGCAGCGATATCAGGGGGAAATTTTACGAGCAGTACTTC.

This clonotype appeared a few times. This chain joins TRBV6-1 and TRBJ1-4; TRBD1 matches 7 bases. This CDR3 is built from 13 residues. Germline loops: CDR1 MNHNS, CDR2 SASEGT. Unmatched junction bases numbered 5, after V lost 5 bases and J lost 8 bases. The CDR3 here is CASSSTDREKLFF. CDR3 DNA sequence: TGTGCCAGCAGTTCGACGGACAGGGAAAAACTGTTTTTT.

J is TRBJ1-4 and V is TRBV20-1, with no clear D. CDR1 is DFQATT and CDR2 is SNEGSKA in the germline V gene (reference sequence). V lost 6 bases and J 5 bases, leaving 22 bases between the germline ends. This CDR3 region has 16 residues. The DNA for the CDR3 is TGCAGTGCGTGCTCTTTCTTCGCGGGTTGCAATGAAAAACTGTTTTTT. As protein: CSACSFFAGCNEKLFF.

This chain joins TRBV3-1 and TRBJ2-6; TRBD1 matches at 7 bases. Losses at the gene ends were 1 base for V and 0 bases for J; bases not matched to a gene: 12. This CDR3 spans 20 amino acids. Germline V CDR1 and CDR2: LGHDT, YNNKEL (reference sequence). As DNA, the CDR3 is TGTGCCAGCAGCCAAGTTCTAGGGGACAGCCGTGACTCTGGGGCCAACGTCCTGACTTTC. This codes for CASSQVLGDSRDSGANVLTF.

J is TRBJ2-5 and V is TRBV6-5; 7 bases are shared with TRBD2. Judging by the DNA end, TRBJ2-7 fits better; the J call may be wrong. The CDR3 has 15 amino acids. The germline CDR1 and CDR2 sequences are MNHEY and SVGAGI. Written as DNA, the CDR3 is TGTGCCAGCAGTCCTGCGTGGCGGGAGTCGGGCGAGCAGTACTTC. Translation: CASSPAWRESGEQYF.

There are a few counts of this clonotype. This chain uses TRBV12-3 or TRBV12-4 with TRBJ2-1; TRBD2 is a possible D gene (6 bases). The V end lost 2 bases, the J end lost 7 bases, and 18 bases lay between the germline ends. The CDR3 has 16 amino acids. As DNA, the CDR3 is TGTGCCAGCAGTTTACCCGCGGGCCGAGGGAGGAATGAGCAGTTCTTC. Its protein is CASSLPAGRGRNEQFF.